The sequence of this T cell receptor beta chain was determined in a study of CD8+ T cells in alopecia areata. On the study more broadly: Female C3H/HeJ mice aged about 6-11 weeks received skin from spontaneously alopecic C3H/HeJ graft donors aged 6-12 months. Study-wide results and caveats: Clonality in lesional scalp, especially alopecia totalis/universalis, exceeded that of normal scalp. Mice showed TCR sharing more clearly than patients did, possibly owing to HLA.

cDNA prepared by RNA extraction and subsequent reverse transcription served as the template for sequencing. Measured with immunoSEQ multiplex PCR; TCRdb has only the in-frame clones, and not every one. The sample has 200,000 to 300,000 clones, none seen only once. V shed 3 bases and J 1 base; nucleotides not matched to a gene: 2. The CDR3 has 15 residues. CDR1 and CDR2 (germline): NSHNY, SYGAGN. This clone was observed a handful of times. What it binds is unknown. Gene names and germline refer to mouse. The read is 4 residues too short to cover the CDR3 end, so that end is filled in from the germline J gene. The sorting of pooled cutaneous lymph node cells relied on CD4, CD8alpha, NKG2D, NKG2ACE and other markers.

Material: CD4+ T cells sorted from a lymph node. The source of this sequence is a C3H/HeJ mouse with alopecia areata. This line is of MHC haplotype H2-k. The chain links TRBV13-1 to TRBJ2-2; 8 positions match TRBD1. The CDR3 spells CASSVDRVNTGQLYF. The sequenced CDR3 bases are TGTGCCAGCAGTGTGGACAGGGTAAACACCGGG.